The T cell receptor beta chain under discussion was sequenced for a study of T cell responses to AZD1222 COVID-19 vaccine (dated by TCRdb to the early 2020s). In the study overall: AZD1222 recipients whose second dose came at about 4 weeks and those whose second dose came at about 12 weeks were combined into one group, since spike-specific TCR depth and breadth did not differ between the two schedules. A total of more than 230 trial participants underwent TCR sequencing, of whom 200 to 220 had received two doses of AZD1222 and roughly 26 had received two doses of the MenACWY control vaccine. Trial participants were enrolled into age subgroups of 18-55, 56-69 and 70-plus years, which contained about 160, 30 and 59 TCR-sequenced participants, respectively.

The CDR3 regions of human TCRbeta chains were subjected to immunosequencing. The authors' analysis ran thus. Repertoire TCRs were matched against a reference library of SARS-CoV-2-specific TCRs generated with the MIRA antigen-specificity platform. Breadth was defined as the fraction of unique TCRs that were SARS-CoV-2-associated, and depth was defined as the fraction of total T cells that were SARS-CoV-2-associated. Using the MIRA data, each spike-specific TCR was mapped to the spike region that the TCR reacts to and placed in a CD4 or CD8 class. Log10-transformed breadth and depth values were compared by one-way ANOVA with Sidak's multiple comparisons tests. As stored in TCRdb, this immuneACCESS dataset retains in-frame rearrangements with V and J assigned. A fraction of the clones does not appear; measured against another copy, unresolved V genes explain less than half of the discrepancy, and the remainder lacks a known reason. V and J calls and clone size are given by that table; D and trimming were obtained from the DNA. This sample comprises about 140,000 clones, roughly 92% of them detected only once. The ten top clones hold around 1.8% of the sample.

According to the study, the label for this sample's time point signals: baseline before first vaccination. Vaccinee samples were obtained from the UK trials COV001 and COV002, which included a single-blind randomized controlled phase 2/3 trial of AZD1222 (ChAdOx1 nCoV-19) in healthy adults. For TCRbeta chain sequencing, PBMC samples were collected from trial participants at day 0 and at day 28 after the second dose. Study-level results and caveats: The 56-69-year group was small, and its depth increase did not reach significance, likely because of low power. Participants were mostly white British, with more females than males. The authors suggested clonal diversity may have been underestimated. Because no day 14 peak-response samples were available, the repertoires could be characterized only after the peak T cell response. Nearly half of unique spike-specific TCRs reportedly recognized epitopes outside regions mutated in the B.1.351 and B.1.1.7 variants. A significant rise in spike-specific TCR breadth and depth was observed after two AZD1222 doses relative to day 0 and relative to MenACWY recipients. The whole spike protein was spanned by vaccine-associated CD4 TCRs, and dominant responses were seen in regions 160-218 and 743-854. Only 5 to 7 AZD1222 recipients were SARS-CoV-2 seropositive at baseline, limiting conclusions about previously exposed vaccinees.

To note about this clone: Its antigen is currently not known. No base quality information exists; no much larger clone differs at one position.

Germline trimming: 2 bases from V, 8 bases from J; junction bases outside gene matches: 8. In the germline V gene, CDR1 corresponds to SGHRS and CDR2 to YFSETQ. From the cysteine through the phenylalanine, the CDR3 covers 15 amino acids. The read is trimmed to its CDR3 DNA, 45 bases read in frame from base 1. The sequencing used peripheral blood, collected on day 0 of AZD1222 vaccination. Rearrangement joined TRBV5-1 to TRBJ1-4; TRBD1 fits 8 bases in the junction. The receptor was derived from an adult in good health. The CDR3 corresponds to CASSLGQGAREKLFF. The DNA reads TGCGCCAGCAGCTTAGGCCAGGGGGCGAGAGAAAAACTGTTTTTT.